This T cell receptor (beta chain) came from a study of tumor and adjacent non-tumor tissue in lung cancer. Study findings and constraints: Patients with more diverse tumor TCRs had worse survival.

A word on this clonotype: What it binds is unknown. Because it lacks the conserved phenylalanine or tryptophan at the end, this CDR3 is likely a read error.

J was trimmed by 9 bases and V by 1 base; bases with no gene match: 9. The CDR3 spans 13 residues. Germline lookup yields CDR1 SQVTM and CDR2 ANQGSEA. The template was RNA from unsorted bulk tissue. The normal lung tissue was taken more than 3 cm from the tumor edge. TCRbeta libraries were built with three rounds of nested PCR, modified from ARM-PCR. TCRdb analysed the multiplex PCR reads with MiXCR anew, one entry per CDR3 protein. This table holds 65,000 to 85,000 distinct CDR3 sequences, 76% found once. This clonotype originated in a man between 60 and 75 years old with non-small cell lung cancer. The sequencing input was distant non-tumor lung tissue. The chain joins TRBV29-1 to TRBJ2-7; TRBD1 matches 7 bases. The CDR3 DNA is TGCAGCGTTGAAGGTGGACAGGTCGGCGTGCAGTACCTT. Residues: CSVEGGQVGVQYL.